The source of this T cell receptor beta chain is a study of blood T cell repertoires in COVID-19. On the study more broadly: From the United States, Italy and Spain came samples of acute and convalescent COVID-19. Sample material is recorded as cDNA or gDNA derived from T cells, B-cell-depleted T cells, or PBMCs.

Per the authors' pipeline: Scientists estimated how many nucleated cells there were by amplifying reference gene primers. Clones were sequenced by immunoSEQ multiplex PCR, and TCRdb holds only the in-frame ones, with some missing. For V, J and clone size, that table is used; D and trimming come from the DNA. This table has 350,000 to 400,000 clones, 90% appearing once. Sequenced material: peripheral blood. This TCR was sampled from a man younger than 35 with active or convalescent COVID-19.

The CDR3 loop is CASSPIRDTTYEQYF. CDR3 DNA: TGTGCCAGCAGCCCCATACGGGACACTACCTACGAGCAGTACTTC. The V and J genes are TRBV7-9 and TRBJ2-7; the D gene is possibly TRBD1 (6 bases). The CDR3 runs to 15 residues. V lost 5 bases to trimming and J lost 2 bases, with 16 bases between them. The germline gives CDR1 SEHNR, CDR2 FQNEAQ (reference sequence). Complete variable domain (other parts from reference TRBV7-9 and TRBJ2-7): DTGVSQNPRHKITKRGQNVTFRCDPISEHNRLYWYRQTLGQGPEFLTYFQNEAQLEKSRLLSDRFSAERPKGSFSTLEIQRTEQGDSAMYLCASSPIRDTTYEQYFGPGTRLTVT.